These T cell receptor beta chains were read from a single sample in a study of cytomegalovirus exposure and HLA in healthy donors. The protocol was immunoSEQ multiplex PCR, while the TCRdb copy is restricted to in-frame clones and leaves out a portion. The table lists 150,000 to 170,000 clones, about four fifths of them singletons. Input material: PBMCs. These receptors all stem from a man between 18 and 35 years old in good health and CMV-seronegative. CDR3s include the opening cysteine and the closing phenylalanine or tryptophan. A D gene is named only where the DNA matches it firmly. Only some rows state a clone size, as once, few, many or a class for expanded clones.

NA	TRBV5-1	TRBJ1-2	NA	TGCGCCAGCAGCTTCCTACCAGCGTCTAACTATGGCTACACCTTC	CASSFLPASNYGYTF
NA	TRBV5-6	TRBJ1-1	TRBD1	TGTGCCAGCAGCTTGTGGACAGGGGCGGACACTGAAGCTTTCTTT	CASSLWTGADTEAFF
few	TRBV7-9	TRBJ2-1	TRBD2	TGTGCCAGCAGCCGTAGCGTCGGGGGGGTTGGCAATGAGCAGTTCTTC	CASSRSVGGVGNEQFF
NA	TRBV5-6	TRBJ1-4	NA	TGTGCCAGCAGCATCGAGCGGCCTGGGAGAGAAAAACTGTTTTTT	CASSIERPGREKLFF
NA	TRBV6-1	TRBJ2-1	NA	TGTGCCAGCAGTGTGTGGGGGCGCTTAAGCTCTTACAATGAGCAGTTCTTC	CASSVWGRLSSYNEQFF
few	TRBV18	TRBJ2-1	TRBD1	TGTGCCAGCTCACCTCCGGGACAGGGCGGGAAAAAGCAGTTCTTC	CASSPPGQGGKKQFF
NA	TRBV6-1	TRBJ2-3	NA	TGTGCCAGCCAGGCGACAGGATACGTTGATACGCAGTATTTT	CASQATGYVDTQYF
NA	TRBV5-1	TRBJ2-3	TRBD2	TGCGCCAGCAGCTTGCTAGCGGGGGGAAGAAGTACGCAGTATTTT	CASSLLAGGRSTQYF
NA	TRBV7-3	TRBJ2-2	NA	TGTGCCAGCAGCCTAACGATTCCATCTACAGGTGCGAACACCGGGGAGCTGTTTTTT	CASSLTIPSTGANTGELFF
NA	TRBV4-2	TRBJ2-2	NA	TGTGCCAGCAGCGACGGCCCGAGGGACACCGGGGAGCTGTTTTTT	CASSDGPRDTGELFF
NA	TRBV5-1	TRBJ1-1	TRBD1	TGCGCCAGCAGCTTGGCAGGACAGGGAAAGAACACTGAAGCTTTCTTT	CASSLAGQGKNTEAFF
NA	TRBV28	TRBJ2-5	TRBD1	TGTGCCAGCAGTCCCCCGGGACAGTACCAAGAGACCCAGTACTTC	CASSPPGQYQETQYF
NA	TRBV9	TRBJ2-3	NA	TGTGCCAGCAGCGCACAGGGCGGCTTTGGGGATACGCAGTATTTT	CASSAQGGFGDTQYF
NA	TRBV2	TRBJ1-1	NA	TGTGCCAGCAGTGAACGGGGGTGGGGCACTGAAGCTTTCTTT	CASSERGWGTEAFF
once	TRBV4-1	TRBJ1-3	TRBD1	TGCGCCAGCAGCCTGGACAGGGCTTTTGGAAACACCATATATTTT	CASSLDRAFGNTIYF
few	TRBV19	TRBJ1-2	TRBD1	TGTGCCAGTAAGGACAGGTCCTATGGCTACACCTTC	CASKDRSYGYTF
NA	TRBV6-1	TRBJ2-1	NA	TGTGCCAGCAGTGAAGCCAGAAACAATGAGCAGTTCTTC	CASSEARNNEQFF
NA	TRBV27	TRBJ2-1	TRBD1	TGTGCCAGCAGCCTTGGGACAGTCTCCTACAATGAGCAGTTCTTC	CASSLGTVSYNEQFF
NA	TRBV6-1	TRBJ1-1	TRBD1	TGTGCCAGCAGTAACCGGGACAGGGTCACTGAAGCTTTCTTT	CASSNRDRVTEAFF
NA	TRBV7-2	TRBJ2-7	TRBD1	TGTGCCAGCAGCCCACGACAGGGTCCCTTCTACGAGCAGTGCTTC	CASSPRQGPFYEQCF
NA	TRBV2	TRBJ1-1	NA	TGTGCCAGCAGTGAAGCCCGGCGGTTTGAAGCTTTCTTT	CASSEARRFEAFF
NA	TRBV4-1	TRBJ1-1	NA	TGCGCCAGCAGCCAGGGGAGGGACCAGGAGGTAGGTGAAGCTTTCTTT	CASSQGRDQEVGEAFF
NA	TRBV10-3	TRBJ1-1	NA	TGTGCCATCAGTGAGGGAGTGAACACTGAAGCTTTCTTT	CAISEGVNTEAFF
NA	TRBV5-4	TRBJ2-7	NA	TGTGCCAGCAGCTTGTTGGGCAGGGAAAACGAGCAGTACTTC	CASSLLGRENEQYF
few	TRBV9	TRBJ2-1	TRBD2	TGTGCCAGCAGCACCGGGACTAGCGGGGGGTCCTACAATGAGCAGTTCTTC	CASSTGTSGGSYNEQFF
NA	TRBV28	TRBJ1-5	NA	TGTGCCAGCAGTCCGCGGACAAAAACACCCCAGCATTTT	CASSPRTKTPQHF
few	TRBV7-9	TRBJ2-1	TRBD2	TGTGCCAGCAGCTTTTTGGGGAGGGATTTCGATGAGCAGTTCTTC	CASSFLGRDFDEQFF
few	TRBV10-3	TRBJ1-2	TRBD1	TGTGCCATCAGAACAGGGGGCTATGGCTACACCTTC	CAIRTGGYGYTF
NA	TRBV5-4	TRBJ1-4	TRBD1	TGTGCCAGCAGCTGGGACAGAAGCTCTAATGAAAAACTGTTTTTT	CASSWDRSSNEKLFF
few	TRBV6-5	TRBJ1-3	NA	TGTGCCAGCAGTTACTCCATTGGAAACACCATATATTTT	CASSYSIGNTIYF
NA	TRBV27	TRBJ1-2	TRBD1	TGTGCCAGCAGTTGGACAGGGGAATTGAGCTATGGCTACACCTTC	CASSWTGELSYGYTF
NA	TRBV7-9	TRBJ1-1	NA	TGTGCCAGCCAGCGATTTGAAGCTTTCTTT	CASQRFEAFF
NA	TRBV7-2	TRBJ2-1	NA	TGTGCCAGCAGCTTCGACAATGAGCAGTTCTTC	CASSFDNEQFF
NA	TRBV6-6	TRBJ1-3	TRBD1	TGTGCCAGCAGTTCAGGGGGCTCTGGAAACACCATATATTTT	CASSSGGSGNTIYF
NA	TRBV6-5	TRBJ2-3	NA	TGTGCCAGCAAAAGAGGGAAAGTCACAGATACGCAGTATTTT	CASKRGKVTDTQYF
NA	TRBV7-9	TRBJ2-7	NA	TGTGCCAGCAGCCCGACCGGGCGGGTAGGCGAGCAGTACTTC	CASSPTGRVGEQYF
once	TRBV4-3	TRBJ1-2	TRBD1	TGCGCCAGCAGCCAAGTCAGGGGGCGGAGTGTCTACACCTTC	CASSQVRGRSVYTF
few	TRBV7-2	TRBJ2-6	NA	TGTGCCAGCAGCTTAGTGGCAGGCTCTGGGGCCAACGTCCTGACTTTC	CASSLVAGSGANVLTF
NA	TRBV7-2	TRBJ2-5	NA	TGTGCCAGCACCATAGGGGGTACGGTGGGTGAGACCCAGTACTTC	CASTIGGTVGETQYF